These 18 T cell receptor beta chains were sequenced from one sample in a study of T-cell reconstitution after alpha-beta-depleted transplantation in children. It was with unique molecular identifiers that the TCRbeta library was prepared. TCRdb re-called the PCR reads through MiXCR, storing one row per CDR3 protein. The sample holds 73,000 or so distinct CDR3 sequences, 4.9% seen once. The specimen was PBMCs, mostly from graft donor cells, collected 180 days after TCRalphabeta/CD19-depleted stem cell transplant. These receptors came from a boy in the first two years of life who had a stem cell transplant for acute myeloid leukemia, so the T cells may come from the graft donor.

This clonotype has a handful of counts. A read error may produce the germline difference seen at one junction end. The J gene is TRBJ2-3, the V gene TRBV12-3 or TRBV12-4; 12 nucleotides line up with TRBD2. The CDR3 is 18 amino acids. The DNA of the CDR3 is TGTGCCTGCAGCGCCGGGACTAGCGGGCCGGGAGGCACAGATACGCAGTATTTT. Protein sequence: CACSAGTSGPGGTDTQYF.

This clonotype was detected ten times or more. The rearrangement links TRBV27 to TRBJ2-7; D perhaps matches TRBD2 (5 bases). Germline CDR1 and CDR2: MNHEY and SMNVEV (reference sequence). CDR3 size: 16 residues. V shed 5 bases and J shed 0 bases, with 17 bases lying between them. Here the CDR3 DNA reads TGTGCCAGCAGTCTAGGGAGTGGTTCGATCTCCTACGAGCAGTACTTC. It encodes CASSLGSGSISYEQYF.

This clonotype has ten or more counts. The chain combines TRBV7-8 with TRBJ1-1; no reliable D call. The V gene's germline CDR1 is SGHVS and CDR2 FQNEAQ. The CDR3 is made up of 15 amino acids. Trimming cost V 0 bases and J 0 bases, with 8 bases left between them. DNA of the CDR3: TGTGCCAGCAGCTTAGCGATCCGCGTGAACACTGAAGCTTTCTTT. Encoded protein: CASSLAIRVNTEAFF.

This sequence joins TRBV2 and TRBJ2-2; TRBD1 aligns across 7 bases. J was trimmed by 0 bases and V by 5 bases; bases with no gene match: 3. Germline V gives CDR1 SNHLY, CDR2 FYNNEI. This CDR3 has 15 residues. CDR3 in DNA: TGTGCCAGCAGTACCGGGACAGCGAACACCGGGGAGCTGTTTTTT. Translated, it gives CASSTGTANTGELFF.

At least ten counts were recorded for this clonotype. The gene calls are TRBV25-1 and TRBJ2-3; unclear D gene. Germline lookup yields CDR1 MGHDK and CDR2 SYGVNS. Trimming left V 2 bases short and J 5 bases short, with 11 bases between. CDR3 length: 14 amino acids. The CDR3 coding sequence is TGTGCCAGCAGTGAAGGGTATTCCGGAGATACGCAGTATTTT. As protein: CASSEGYSGDTQYF.

The table lists this clonotype with many counts. The chain employs TRBV12-3 or TRBV12-4 and TRBJ2-7; D call uncertain. The CDR3 length is 13 residues. V lost 4 bases and J 0 bases, leaving 7 bases between the germline ends. Here the CDR3 reads CASSSTVSYEQYF. The CDR3 bases are TGTGCCAGCAGTTCGACGGTCTCCTACGAGCAGTACTTC.

In its sample, this clonotype was seen many times. The chain uses TRBV6-2 or TRBV6-3 and TRBJ1-5; maybe TRBD1 (6 bases). V shed 5 bases and J shed 1 base, with 9 bases lying between them. The germline CDR1 and CDR2 sequences are MNHEY and SVGEGT. The CDR3 is 14 amino acids. CDR3 region: CASSVTGSNQPQHF. DNA of the CDR3: TGTGCCAGCAGTGTTACAGGGAGCAATCAGCCCCAGCATTTT.

This clonotype was detected ten times or more. The rearrangement joins TRBV29-1 to TRBJ2-1, with 7 bases lining up with TRBD2. V dropped 6 bases and J dropped 2; count of bases not matched to a gene: 4. From germline, CDR1 is SQVTM and CDR2 ANQGSEA. CDR3 length: 13 amino acids. CDR3 bases: TGCAGCGTGCGGGGGAGCACCTACAATGAGCAGTTCTTC. Translation gives CSVRGSTYNEQFF.

This clonotype has only a few counts. The chain is built from TRBV5-6 and TRBJ2-3; tentatively, D is TRBD1 or TRBD2 (6 bases each). The germline V and J ends were trimmed by 7 bases and 6 bases, with 24 bases remaining between them. Germline CDR1 SGHDT, CDR2 YYEEEE. The CDR3 covers 16 residues. In DNA, the CDR3 is TGTGCCAGCGGCCCCCGGAGGGGGGTAGTAGCGGATACGCAGTATTTT. This sequence encodes CASGPRRGVVADTQYF.

In its sample, this clonotype was seen many times. J is TRBJ1-1 and V is TRBV12-3 or TRBV12-4, with D maybe TRBD1 (5 bases). Trimming left V 5 bases short and J 1 base short, with 11 bases between. This CDR3 comprises 14 residues. The CDR3 DNA reads as TGTGCCAGCAGTCTAGACAGATCGAACACTGAAGCTTTCTTT. Protein: CASSLDRSNTEAFF.

This sequence joins TRBV28 and TRBJ2-1, with no clear D. V was shortened by 7 bases and J by 0 bases, with 13 bases between the two germline ends. The CDR3 runs to 15 residues. Germline loops: CDR1 MDHEN, CDR2 SYDVKM. The CDR3 sequence: CASTLSLSSYNEQFF. DNA of the CDR3: TGTGCCAGCACACTCTCCCTGAGCTCCTACAATGAGCAGTTCTTC.

This clonotype appeared many times. The chain joins TRBV29-1 to TRBJ2-1; D possibly corresponds to TRBD2 (7 bases). The CDR3 runs to 13 residues. Germline assignment: CDR1 SQVTM and CDR2 ANQGSEA. The V end was cut by 5 bases, the J end by 9 bases, with 17 bases between. The CDR3 coding sequence is TGCAGCGTTCACGGGGGGCGCGGGAGTGAGCAGTTCTTC. Its translation: CSVHGGRGSEQFF.

This clonotype was recorded many times. The CDR3 bases are TGTGCCAGCAGTTCCGCTATGGCGGCTTGTCTGGTTTCACCCCTCCACTTT. This sequence encodes CASSSAMAACLVSPLHF. The chain links TRBV6-5 to TRBJ1-6, with D uncertain. The CDR3 consists of 17 residues. Germline assignment: CDR1 MNHEY and CDR2 SVGAGI. V shed 4 bases and J shed 9 bases, with 22 bases lying between them.

The table lists this clonotype with many counts. The V gene is TRBV4-3, the J gene TRBJ2-3; D possibly uses TRBD1 or TRBD2 (7 bases each). Germline CDR1 reads LGHNA; CDR2 reads YSLEER. The CDR3 has 18 amino acids. Trimming cost V 0 bases and J 4 bases, with 20 bases left between them. The CDR3 DNA reads as TGCGCCAGCAGCCAAGAAGGGGGAGGGGGCCGACAATCAGATACGCAGTATTTT. As protein: CASSQEGGGGRQSDTQYF.

There are many counts of this clonotype. The rearrangement links TRBV4-2 to TRBJ2-2; 8 positions match TRBD2. Germline CDR1 and CDR2: LGHNA and YNFKEQ. The CDR3 is 15 residues long. With 3 bases clipped from V and 3 bases from J, the junction kept 3 bases outside the gene matches. The CDR3 loop reads CASSHPGGDTGELFF. In DNA, the CDR3 is TGTGCCAGCAGCCATCCCGGGGGGGACACCGGGGAGCTGTTTTTT.

This clonotype was recorded many times. This rearrangement joins TRBV20-1 to TRBJ2-7; D might be TRBD1 or TRBD2, each matching 5 bases. The germline V gene encodes CDR1 DFQATT and CDR2 SNEGSKA (reference sequence). V was cut by 0 bases and J by 0 bases, with 9 bases left in between. This CDR3 spans 14 amino acids. The CDR3 DNA is TGCAGTGCTAGAGATAAGGGGACCTCCTACGAGCAGTACTTC. Translated, it gives CSARDKGTSYEQYF.

In its sample, this clonotype was seen many times. The CDR3 is CSARVPKGALGYTF. CDR3 coding DNA: TGCAGTGCTAGAGTACCCAAGGGGGCGCTTGGCTACACCTTC. The J gene is TRBJ1-2, the V gene TRBV20-1; 7 positions agree with TRBD1. The germline V gene encodes CDR1 DFQATT and CDR2 SNEGSKA (reference sequence). The CDR3 sequence is 14 residues long. V shed 1 base and J 7 bases; nucleotides not matched to a gene: 9.

This clonotype was counted many times. The chain has TRBV7-8 and TRBJ2-7; 7 bases fit TRBD1. Germline CDR1 reads SGHVS; CDR2 reads FQNEAQ. The V segment lost 5 bases and the J segment 3 bases; nucleotides outside the gene matches: 7. The CDR3 has 14 amino acids. The CDR3 loop is CASSGGNRGYEQYV. In DNA, the CDR3 is TGTGCCAGCAGCGGTGGGAACAGGGGCTACGAGCAGTACGTC.